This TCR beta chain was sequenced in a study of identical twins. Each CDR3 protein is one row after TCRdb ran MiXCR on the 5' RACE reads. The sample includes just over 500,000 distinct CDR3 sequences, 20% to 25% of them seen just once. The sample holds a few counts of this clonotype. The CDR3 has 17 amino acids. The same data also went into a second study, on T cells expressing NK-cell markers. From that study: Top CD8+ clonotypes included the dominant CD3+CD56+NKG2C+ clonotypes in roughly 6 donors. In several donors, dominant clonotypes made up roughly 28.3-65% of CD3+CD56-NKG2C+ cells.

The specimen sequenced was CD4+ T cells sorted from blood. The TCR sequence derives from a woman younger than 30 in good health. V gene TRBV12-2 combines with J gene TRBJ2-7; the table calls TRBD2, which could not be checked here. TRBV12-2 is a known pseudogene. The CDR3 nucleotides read TGTGCAAGTCGCTCCACCGGTAGCGGGAGCCAAATCTACGAGCAGTACTTC. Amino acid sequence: CASRSTGSGSQIYEQYF.